Shown below are 27 T cell receptor beta chains from a single sample sequenced in a study of cytomegalovirus exposure and HLA in healthy donors. The PCR made use of 60 Vbeta and 13 Jbeta primers. Measured with immunoSEQ multiplex PCR; TCRdb has only the in-frame clones, and not every one. The data contain around 200,000 clones, approximately 75% of them singletons. The source material was PBMCs. The source of these receptors is a man aged 25-40 years in good health and CMV-seropositive.

This clone showed up just a few times. The chain couples TRBV4-3 to TRBJ1-5, with D maybe TRBD1 (5 bases). The ends were cut back, 4 bases at V and 7 bases at J, with 11 bases in the middle. Germline assignment: CDR1 LGHNA and CDR2 YSLEER. CDR3 length: 13 amino acids. Here the CDR3 reads CASSLTGGQPQHF. CDR3 nucleotide sequence: TGCGCCAGCAGCCTAACAGGTGGGCAGCCCCAGCATTTT.

The chain recombines TRBV9 with TRBJ2-5; weak D call: TRBD2 (5 bases). This CDR3 has 16 residues. Germline loops: CDR1 SGDLS, CDR2 YYNGEE. With 4 bases removed from V and 5 bases from J, the gap between germline ends came to 21 bases. CDR3 loop: CASSPRWGAVVETQYF. In nucleotides, the CDR3 is TGTGCCAGCAGCCCCCGGTGGGGAGCGGTGGTGGAGACCCAGTACTTC.

In its sample, this clone was seen once. The chain carries TRBV30 and TRBJ2-1; 8 nucleotides align to TRBD1. The CDR3 loop spans 16 amino acids. V shed 7 bases, J shed 1 base, and the junction held 12 bases outside the gene matches. In germline, CDR1 is GTSNPN, CDR2 SVGIG (reference sequence). The CDR3 is CAYTRGLRGSYNEQFF. Written as DNA, the CDR3 is TGTGCCTACACCAGGGGGCTGAGGGGATCCTACAATGAGCAGTTCTTC. The full variable domain, rest sourced from reference TRBV30 and TRBJ2-1, is SQTIHQWPATLVQPVGSPLSLECTVEGTSNPNLYWYRQAAGRGLQLLFYSVGIGQISSEVPQNLSASRPQDRQFILSSKKLLLSDSGFYLCAYTRGLRGSYNEQFFGPGTRLTVL.

Only a few counts were recorded for this clone. The chain couples TRBV10-2 to TRBJ1-6, with unresolved D. Germline-derived CDR1 and CDR2 are WSHSY and SAAADI. V was clipped by 5 bases and J by 7 bases, with 12 bases between them. The CDR3 runs 14 residues. CDR3 coding DNA: TGCGCCAGCAGTTCCGGGTCCGGCAATTCACCCCTCCACTTT. This encodes CASSSGSGNSPLHF.

The CDR3 region is CASSQEGIRAGVMRGTDTQYF. For the CDR3, the DNA is TGTGCCAGCAGCCAAGAGGGGATCCGGGCGGGAGTCATGAGGGGCACAGATACGCAGTATTTT. The rearrangement uses TRBV4-2 and TRBJ2-3; TRBD2 matches 7 bases. After removal of 0 bases from V and 1 base from J, the junction contained 19 bases not matched to a gene. CDR3 length equals 21 residues. Germline values: CDR1 LGHNA, CDR2 YNFKEQ.

V and J are TRBV7-3 and TRBJ1-3; 7 bases align to TRBD1. The CDR3 runs 15 residues. From germline, CDR1 is SGHTA and CDR2 FQGTGA. The trim removed 2 bases at V and 4 bases at J, leaving 5 bases unmatched. CDR3 protein: CASSLGQGDGNTIYF. CDR3 bases: TGTGCCAGCAGCTTAGGGCAGGGGGACGGAAACACCATATATTTT.

The J gene is TRBJ2-3, the V gene TRBV5-4, with D possibly matching TRBD1 (6 bases). This CDR3 contains 14 residues. Looked up from germline, CDR1 is SGHNT and CDR2 is YYREEE (reference sequence). The V end was cut by 5 bases, the J end by 0 bases, with 10 bases between. The CDR3 protein is CASRRTESTDTQYF. The CDR3 region has the DNA TGTGCCAGCAGACGGACAGAGAGCACAGATACGCAGTATTTT.

The gene calls are TRBV5-4 and TRBJ2-6; the match to TRBD1 covers 12 bases. Trimming removed 3 bases from V and 2 bases from J; junction bases left unmatched: 6. The CDR3 covers 18 residues. Germline V gene data show CDR1 as SGHNT and CDR2 as YYREEE (reference sequence). The CDR3 sequence: CASSSPGQGAPGANVLTF. In nucleotides, the CDR3 is TGTGCCAGCAGCTCCCCGGGACAGGGGGCGCCTGGGGCCAACGTCCTGACTTTC.

The CDR3 bases are TGTGCCAGTAGTCCCGCTCCGACAGTATCCTATGGCTACACCTTC. Translating gives CASSPAPTVSYGYTF. The rearrangement links TRBV19 to TRBJ1-2; a possible D gene is TRBD1 (5 bases). CDR1 is LNHDA and CDR2 is SQIVND in the germline V gene (reference sequence). V lost 5 bases and J 4 bases, leaving 17 bases between the germline ends. CDR3 length equals 15 residues.

This clone was seen only a few times. Written as DNA, the CDR3 is TGTGCCAGCTCGGGACTACTAGCGGGAGATCTTGAGCAGTTCTTC. Amino acids: CASSGLLAGDLEQFF. The gene calls are TRBV18 and TRBJ2-1, with 11 positions matching TRBD2. This CDR3 comprises 15 residues. V shed 6 bases and J 9 bases; nucleotides not matched to a gene: 10. CDR1 and CDR2 (germline): KGHSH, LQKENI.

This clone was seen once. This rearrangement joins TRBV19 to TRBJ1-1; 9 bases agree with TRBD1. This CDR3 has 15 residues. After removal of 6 bases from V and 1 base from J, the junction contained 6 bases not matched to a gene. CDR1 LNHDA and CDR2 SQIVND come from the germline V gene (reference sequence). Here the CDR3 reads CASSNRGRGNTEAFF. For the CDR3, the DNA is TGTGCCAGTAGCAACAGGGGGCGGGGGAACACTGAAGCTTTCTTT.

The table lists this clone with a count of one. The chain joins TRBV29-1 to TRBJ2-3, with 8 bases matching TRBD2. The junction had 3 bases not matched to a gene; V was cut back by 4 bases and J by 0 bases. CDR1 SQVTM and CDR2 ANQGSEA come from the germline V gene. The CDR3 covers 14 residues. CDR3 in DNA: TGCAGCGTTGGGGCTAGCGGGAGCACAGATACGCAGTATTTT. Protein product: CSVGASGSTDTQYF.

This chain connects TRBV5-1 to TRBJ2-7; 7 nucleotides agree with TRBD1. V gave up 4 bases and J gave up 5 bases; unmatched junction bases: 12. The CDR3 extends over 15 amino acids. Germline V gene sequence: CDR1 SGHRS, CDR2 YFSETQ. Here the CDR3 reads CASSRGQMGPNEQYF. The CDR3 DNA follows: TGCGCCAGCAGCCGGGGACAGATGGGCCCAAACGAGCAGTACTTC.

The chain couples TRBV4-1 to TRBJ2-7; 9 bases are a match to TRBD2. CDR3 size: 14 residues. The germline gives CDR1 MGHRA, CDR2 YSYEKL. V lost 4 bases and J lost 4; bases outside the gene matches: 5. The CDR3 coding sequence is TGCGCCAGCAGCCCCCGGAGCGGGGGGTACGAGCAGTACTTC. This sequence encodes CASSPRSGGYEQYF.

The chain is built from TRBV6-6 and TRBJ1-2, with D hard to call. The V end was cut by 3 bases, the J end by 5 bases, with 7 bases between. CDR1 is MNHNY, CDR2 SVGAGI, per germline (reference sequence). The CDR3 runs to 12 residues. The CDR3 loop reads CASSYRDYGYTF. The CDR3 nucleotides read TGTGCCAGCAGTTATCGGGATTATGGCTACACCTTC.

This clone was detected once. The chain employs TRBV7-2 and TRBJ2-7; unclear D gene. This CDR3 is 12 amino acids long. The germline V gene has CDR1 SGHTA and CDR2 FQGNSA. The V end lost 4 bases, the J end lost 6 bases, and 10 bases lay between the germline ends. The CDR3 DNA is TGTGCCAGCAGCTACCGACAAGGCGAGCAGTACTTC. It translates to CASSYRQGEQYF.

This chain joins TRBV19 and TRBJ2-3; D not certain. The CDR3 is 13 residues long. The V end lost 3 bases, the J end lost 1 base, and 5 bases lay between the germline ends. Germline V CDR1 and CDR2: LNHDA, SQIVND (reference sequence). CDR3 sequence (DNA): TGTGCCAGTAGTATGGCGGGCACAGATACGCAGTATTTT. Residues: CASSMAGTDTQYF.

J is TRBJ2-1 and V is TRBV29-1; 7 positions match TRBD2. CDR1 and CDR2 from the germline V gene are SQVTM and ANQGSEA. J lost 2 bases, V lost 4 bases, and 5 bases had no gene match. This CDR3 contains 14 residues. The CDR3 region is CSVALANTYNEQFF. CDR3 in DNA: TGCAGCGTTGCACTAGCGAATACCTACAATGAGCAGTTCTTC.

The rearrangement uses TRBV2 and TRBJ2-6; 9 nucleotides match TRBD1. This CDR3 region has 17 residues. Trimming at V came to 4 bases and at J to 4 bases, leaving 8 bases not matched to a gene. Germline V gene lookup returns CDR1 SNHLY and CDR2 FYNNEI. The CDR3 loop reads CASSATGTGPGANVLTF. CDR3 DNA: TGTGCCAGCAGTGCGACCGGGACAGGGCCCGGGGCCAACGTCCTGACTTTC.

DNA of the CDR3: TGTGCCACCTACCGAACAGTCACTGAAGCTTTCTTT. Translation gives CATYRTVTEAFF. This sequence joins TRBV6-6 and TRBJ1-1; D is undetermined. In germline, CDR1 is MNHNY, CDR2 SVGAGI (reference sequence). Trimming removed 10 bases from V and 4 bases from J, with 13 bases in between. The CDR3 contains 12 residues.

This chain uses TRBV30 with TRBJ2-5, with TRBD2 matching over 8 bases. J gave up 5 bases and V 2 bases, and 7 bases lay outside the gene matches. CDR1 and CDR2 from the germline V gene are GTSNPN and SVGIG (reference sequence). This CDR3 spans 14 amino acids. The CDR3 here is CAWSRAGGVETQYF. In nucleotides, the CDR3 is TGTGCCTGGAGTCGCGCCGGGGGGGTTGAGACCCAGTACTTC.

Details on this clone: Other DNA sequences in this sample translate to the same CDR3. The J gene is TRBJ2-5, the V gene TRBV7-9; D ambiguous. Germline V gives CDR1 SEHNR, CDR2 FQNEAQ (reference sequence). V lost 6 bases and J 5 bases, leaving 7 bases between the germline ends. This CDR3 contains 11 residues. CDR3 sequence (DNA): TGTGCCAGCAGTTCCCGGGAGACCCAGTACTTC. The encoded protein is CASSSRETQYF.

V and J are TRBV28 and TRBJ1-1; the match to TRBD1 covers 9 bases. Trimming took 5 bases from V and 6 from J; bases not matched to a gene: 7. The CDR3 has 14 residues. The germline gives CDR1 MDHEN, CDR2 SYDVKM. The CDR3 nucleotides are TGTGCCAGCAGTCCGGGACAGGGTTGGGCTGAAGCTTTCTTT. It encodes CASSPGQGWAEAFF.

This clone was observed a single time. The V gene is TRBV5-6, the J gene TRBJ2-1; TRBD2 agrees at 10 bases. V lost 3 bases and J lost 5; bases outside the gene matches: 8. CDR1 and CDR2 from the germline V gene are SGHDT and YYEEEE. The CDR3 runs to 16 residues. The CDR3 DNA reads as TGTGCCAGCAGCTCCCCTAGCGGGGGTCCCGACAATGAGCAGTTCTTC. Residues: CASSSPSGGPDNEQFF.

The chain joins TRBV19 to TRBJ2-1, with TRBD2 as a possible D gene (6 bases). Trimming pared 5 bases from V and 12 bases from J, leaving 20 bases between. Per the germline V gene, CDR1 is LNHDA and CDR2 is SQIVND (reference sequence). The CDR3 consists of 14 residues. The CDR3 here is CASSRRDSPSGQFF. CDR3 nucleotides: TGTGCCAGTAGTCGACGGGACTCCCCGTCGGGGCAGTTCTTC.

For the CDR3, the DNA is TGTGCCAGCAGCTTTGAGAAGGAGCTGTTTTTT. Protein sequence: CASSFEKELFF. This chain connects TRBV7-2 to TRBJ2-2; no firm D call. Germline V gives CDR1 SGHTA, CDR2 FQGNSA. With 3 bases removed from V and 10 bases from J, the gap between germline ends came to 6 bases. The CDR3 has 11 residues.

This chain connects TRBV9 to TRBJ1-1; TRBD1 matches 8 bases. With V trimmed by 4 bases and J by 0 bases, 5 bases remained unmatched. In germline, CDR1 is SGDLS, CDR2 YYNGEE. The CDR3 contains 15 residues. CDR3 nucleotide sequence: TGTGCCAGCAGCCGCTGGGACAGGCTGAACACTGAAGCTTTCTTT. This sequence encodes CASSRWDRLNTEAFF.